Following are 10 T cell receptor beta chains from one sample sequenced in a study of graft-versus-host responses after intestinal transplantation. Sequenced by immunoSEQ multiplex PCR; TCRdb stores in-frame clones only, minus some. The table has 33,000 or so clones, about 93% seen once. Sequencing used PBMCs, obtained 16 days after intestinal transplant. These TCRs come from a human patient who received an intestinal transplant, so some T cells may come from the graft donor.

The chain employs TRBV19 and TRBJ2-5; unclear D gene. The DNA end is a closer match to TRBJ2-7, so the J assignment may be wrong. Germline V gene data show CDR1 as LNHDA and CDR2 as SQIVND (reference sequence). The CDR3 spans 15 residues. CDR3 residues: CASTRAAGIYYEQYF. The CDR3 DNA reads TGTGCCAGTACTCGTGCGGCAGGTATATACTACGAGCAGTACTTC.

The chain uses TRBV6-6 and TRBJ1-5, with TRBD1 matching 8 bases. Trimming took 7 bases from V and 4 from J; bases not matched to a gene: 12. This CDR3 has 16 residues. CDR1 is MNHNY and CDR2 is SVGAGI in the germline V gene (reference sequence). CDR3: CASKNRGEPPNQPQHF. The DNA for the CDR3 is TGTGCCAGCAAAAACAGGGGGGAACCCCCAAATCAGCCCCAGCATTTT.

The rearrangement uses TRBV2 and TRBJ1-3; 7 bases are a match to TRBD1. The germline V gene encodes CDR1 SNHLY and CDR2 FYNNEI. CDR3 length: 17 amino acids. Trimming cost V 5 bases and J 1 base; bases outside gene matches: 11. CDR3 coding DNA: TGTGCCAGCAGTAGACTTCCCGGGACAGCTTCTGGAAACACCATATATTTT. Encoded protein: CASSRLPGTASGNTIYF.

The chain is built from TRBV7-9 and TRBJ2-1, with 11 bases that match TRBD2. Germline loops: CDR1 SEHNR, CDR2 FQNEAQ (reference sequence). The CDR3 contains 15 residues. V was pared by 7 bases and J by 4 bases, with 6 bases of the junction left unmatched. This CDR3 reads CASIVASGRYNEQFF. The CDR3 nucleotides are TGTGCCAGCATTGTGGCTAGCGGGAGGTACAATGAGCAGTTCTTC. The full variable domain, completed using reference TRBV7-9 and TRBJ2-1, is DTGVSQNPRHKITKRGQNVTFRCDPISEHNRLYWYRQTLGQGPEFLTYFQNEAQLEKSRLLSDRFSAERPKGSFSTLEIQRTEQGDSAMYLCASIVASGRYNEQFFGPGTRLTVL.

This clone was recorded once. The chain recombines TRBV30 with TRBJ1-1; 10 bases align to TRBD1. Germline V lookup: CDR1 GTSNPN, CDR2 SVGIG (reference sequence). Trimming cost V 3 bases and J 7 bases; bases outside gene matches: 5. The CDR3 runs to 13 residues. For the CDR3, the DNA is TGTGCCTGGAGCGCCGGGACAGGGGTTGAAGCTTTCTTT. Translating it yields CAWSAGTGVEAFF. The variable domain in full, completed from reference TRBV30 and TRBJ1-1, reads SQTIHQWPATLVQPVGSPLSLECTVEGTSNPNLYWYRQAAGRGLQLLFYSVGIGQISSEVPQNLSASRPQDRQFILSSKKLLLSDSGFYLCAWSAGTGVEAFFGQGTRLTVV.

This chain connects TRBV7-8 to TRBJ2-1; 8 bases map to TRBD2. V lost 1 base to trimming and J lost 6 bases; unmatched junction nucleotides: 8. This CDR3 has 16 residues. Germline CDR1 reads SGHVS; CDR2 reads FQNEAQ. Written as DNA, the CDR3 is TGTGCCAGCAGCTTAGAACCCGGGAGGGTCCGCAATGAGCAGTTCTTC. Translation gives CASSLEPGRVRNEQFF.

This chain links TRBV29-1 with TRBJ2-7, with TRBD1 matching 9 bases. Germline V CDR1 and CDR2: SQVTM, ANQGSEA. J lost 5 bases, V lost 6 bases, and 11 bases had no gene match. This CDR3 comprises 14 residues. The CDR3 DNA follows: TGCAGCGTAGTGACCGGGACAGGGATCCACGAGCAGTACTTC. As protein: CSVVTGTGIHEQYF.

The chain combines TRBV5-1 with TRBJ1-4; 8 positions match TRBD1. The ends lost 2 bases at V and 4 bases at J; junction bases unmatched: 4. Germline V gene sequence: CDR1 SGHRS, CDR2 YFSETQ. This CDR3 contains 15 residues. CDR3 nucleotide sequence: TGCGCCAGCAGCTTCCAGGGGGCGGATAATGAAAAACTGTTTTTT. It encodes CASSFQGADNEKLFF.

The V and J genes are TRBV29-1 and TRBJ2-1; unclear D gene. CDR1 SQVTM and CDR2 ANQGSEA come from the germline V gene. This CDR3 is 13 amino acids long. V lost 4 bases to trimming and J lost 3 bases, with 10 bases between them. In DNA, the CDR3 is TGCAGCGTTGGTAGAGGAGTCTACAATGAGCAGTTCTTC. This gives the protein CSVGRGVYNEQFF.

The genes are TRBV4-1 and TRBJ1-3; 11 positions agree with TRBD1. Germline CDR1 and CDR2: MGHRA and YSYEKL. CDR3 length: 14 residues. V lost 4 bases, J lost 7 bases, and 3 bases stayed unmatched. CDR3 residues: CASSPRDRGNTIYF. CDR3 nucleotide sequence: TGCGCCAGCAGCCCCCGGGACAGGGGGAACACCATATATTTT.